Listed below are T cell receptor beta chains from one sample, sequenced in a study of T cells in Graves' hyperthyroidism and ophthalmopathy. TCRdb passed the multiplex PCR reads through MiXCR, listing each CDR3 protein once. The top ten hold approximately 25% of the sample, which has hundreds of thousands of distinct CDR3 sequences, about 14% seen once. Specimen: blood. The receptors originated from a woman aged 25 to 39 with Graves' hyperthyroidism. Both conserved end residues are part of each CDR3. Fields, in order: clone size, D gene, J gene, V gene, CDR3 DNA, CDR3 protein. D genes are given only for firm matches. Size values are once, few and many counts, or a class for expanded clones, and some rows have none.

many NA TRBJ1-2 TRBV7-9 TGTGCCAGCAGCAAAAAGACGGGAGACTATGGCTACACCTTC CASSKKTGDYGYTF
NA TRBD2 TRBJ2-3 TRBV9 TGTGCCAGCAGCGTAGCCCGGACTAGCGGGAGTGCCTCTCGCACAGATACGCAGTATTTT CASSVARTSGSASRTDTQYF
NA TRBD1 TRBJ1-6 TRBV20-1 TGCAGTGCGGTACCGGGACAGGGGGCGAATAATTCACCCCTCCACTTT CSAVPGQGANNSPLHF
NA NA TRBJ1-3 TRBV7-8 TGTGCCAGCAGCTTAGGGGGACCACGGTACTCTGGAAACACCATATATTTT CASSLGGPRYSGNTIYF
NA TRBD2 TRBJ2-7 TRBV12-3/TRBV12-4 TGTGCCAGCAGTTTCGGGAGGACTAGCGCTCGGGACGAGCAGTACTTC CASSFGRTSARDEQYF
few TRBD2 TRBJ2-3 TRBV7-9 TGTGCCAGCAGCGTAGGGACTAGCGGGAGAGGGCAGTATTTT CASSVGTSGRGQYF
NA TRBD1 TRBJ2-5 TRBV5-1 TGCGCCAGCAGCTTGGCCCTCCAGACAGGGGGCCGAGAGACCCAGTACTTC CASSLALQTGGRETQYF
many TRBD1 TRBJ2-1 TRBV7-9 TGTGCCAGCAGCAACACCGGGACAGGGAGGCGTTATGAGCAGTTCTTC CASSNTGTGRRYEQFF
NA NA TRBJ2-2 TRBV28 TGTGCCAGCAGTTTGCGGCTCAACACCGGGGAGCTGTTTTTT CASSLRLNTGELFF
many NA TRBJ1-2 TRBV20-1 TGCAGTGCTAGGCCCTTGGGACTAGGAGGCTACACCTTC CSARPLGLGGYTF
many NA TRBJ2-1 TRBV7-2 TGTGCCAGCAACCGCCGCGCATTGTACAATGAGCAGTTCTTC CASNRRALYNEQFF
NA TRBD2 TRBJ2-1 TRBV28 TGTGCCAGCAGATCCCGGCGGGAGAGATCCAATGAGCAGTTCTTC CASRSRRERSNEQFF
medium-sized NA TRBJ2-5 TRBV28 TGTGCCAGCAGTTCCTCATGGAGGACCCAAGCCCAAGAGACCCAGTACTTC CASSSSWRTQAQETQYF
few TRBD2 TRBJ2-3 TRBV4-1 TGCGCCAGCAGCCAGCCACCTAGCGGTTACACAGATACGCAGTATTTT CASSQPPSGYTDTQYF
many NA TRBJ2-3 TRBV20-1 TGCAGTGGGGTACTAGGGGATACGCAGTATTTT CSGVLGDTQYF
NA TRBD2 TRBJ2-1 TRBV6-1 TGTGCCAGCAGTGGCTCTGGGACTAGCGGGGCGGCGTACAATGAGCAGTTCTTC CASSGSGTSGAAYNEQFF
once TRBD2 TRBJ2-1 TRBV20-1 TGCAGTGCTCCAATCCCAGCGGGAGGGCTTGAGCAGTTCTTC CSAPIPAGGLEQFF
few NA TRBJ2-7 TRBV7-9 TGTGCCAGCAGCCACGAGACTAGTGAAGACGAGCAGTACTTC CASSHETSEDEQYF
NA TRBD2 TRBJ2-3 TRBV20-1 TGCAGTGCTAGGTGGCGGGAGGGCCCATCAGATACGCAGTATTTT CSARWREGPSDTQYF
many NA TRBJ1-5 TRBV12-3/TRBV12-4 TGTGCCAGCAGTGTGGCAGCGAGCAATCAGCCCCAGCATTTT CASSVAASNQPQHF
NA NA TRBJ2-2 TRBV6-4 TGTGCCAGCAGTGAGGGGAGGAACACCGGGGAGCTGTTTTTT CASSEGRNTGELFF
many NA TRBJ1-2 TRBV5-5 TGTGCCAGCAGCTTGGGCAAGGATCGCTTCTATGGCTACACCTTC CASSLGKDRFYGYTF
NA NA TRBJ2-1 TRBV6-2/TRBV6-3 TGTGCCAGCAGTTACGGACTCTACAATGAGCAGTTCTTC CASSYGLYNEQFF
many TRBD2 TRBJ2-1 TRBV12-3/TRBV12-4 TGTGCCAGCAGTGTACAACTAGCGGGAGGGTTGCGCGAGCAGTTCTTC CASSVQLAGGLREQFF
few TRBD1 TRBJ2-1 TRBV30 TGTGCCTGGATGGGGGTCACAGGGGGAACCTACAATGAGCAGTTCTTC CAWMGVTGGTYNEQFF
few NA TRBJ2-7 TRBV5-8 TGTGCCAGCAGCTTGGCCGCAGGGTCCCTTCCTTTCTCCTACGAGCAGTACTTC CASSLAAGSLPFSYEQYF
many NA TRBJ2-4 TRBV7-9 TGTGCCAGCAGCCCAAAACTAAGAGTCGGAAACATTCAGTACTTC CASSPKLRVGNIQYF
many NA TRBJ1-1 TRBV10-1 TGCGCCAGCAGTGACAGGGAAAAGGATGAAGCTTTCTTT CASSDREKDEAFF
few TRBD2 TRBJ2-3 TRBV27 TGTGCCAGCAGTCGAAGGACTAGCGGGAGCGAGCCAACGCAGTATTTT CASSRRTSGSEPTQYF
NA NA TRBJ2-7 TRBV7-8 TGTGCCAGCAGCTTACTCGGATCGGGCCGGCACGAGCAGTACTTC CASSLLGSGRHEQYF